The 19 T cell receptor beta chains in this list originate from one sample, sequenced in a study of response to subunit inactivated influenza vaccine. TCRdb passed the RT-PCR reads through MiXCR, listing each CDR3 protein once. Of approximately 520,000 distinct CDR3 sequences listed, roughly 23% are singletons. The source material was CD4+ T cells sorted from PBMCs, sampled around 5 days after vaccination. The receptors originated from a man in his forties or fifties who received an inactivated influenza vaccine.

There are a few counts of this clonotype. This chain links TRBV7-2 with TRBJ2-7; D may correspond to TRBD1 or TRBD2 (5 bases each). The V gene lost 1 base and the J gene lost 3 bases, with 13 bases spanning the gap. Germline V gene sequence: CDR1 SGHTA, CDR2 FQGNSA. The CDR3 totals 15 residues. DNA of the CDR3: TGTGCCAGCAGCTTAGACAGGCTAGCTGTCTACGAGCAGTACTTC. Its translation is CASSLDRLAVYEQYF.

This clonotype occurred a few times. The chain links TRBV28 to TRBJ2-5, with 7 positions matching TRBD1. The trim removed 5 bases at V and 2 bases at J, leaving 11 bases unmatched. In germline, CDR1 is MDHEN, CDR2 SYDVKM. This CDR3 has 16 residues. The CDR3 spells CASSSRTPGQQETQYF. The CDR3 region has the DNA TGTGCCAGCAGTAGCCGGACACCGGGACAGCAAGAGACCCAGTACTTC.

This clonotype occurred a few times. The chain joins TRBV29-1 to TRBJ1-1; D unresolved. Germline V lookup: CDR1 SQVTM, CDR2 ANQGSEA. The CDR3 contains 11 residues. V lost 2 bases to trimming and J lost 10 bases, with 11 bases between them. The chain's CDR3 is CSVEFSARAFF. The CDR3 DNA follows: TGCAGCGTTGAATTTTCGGCCCGAGCTTTCTTT.

The CDR3 DNA sequence: TGTGCCAGCAGTCGGGACAGCCTAAACACCGGGGAGCTGTTTTTT. Translating it yields CASSRDSLNTGELFF. The V gene is TRBV6-1, the J gene TRBJ2-2; 7 bases match TRBD1. The CDR3 consists of 15 residues. The V segment lost 5 bases and the J segment 2 bases; nucleotides outside the gene matches: 5. CDR1 is MNHNS, CDR2 SASEGT, per germline.

This clonotype has a handful of counts. The chain couples TRBV28 to TRBJ2-7; D may be TRBD1 or TRBD2 (5 bases each). The CDR3 has 14 amino acids. Germline lookup yields CDR1 MDHEN and CDR2 SYDVKM. V shed 6 bases and J shed 0 bases, with 12 bases lying between them. This chain's CDR3 is CASRTSGPSYEQYF. CDR3 nucleotides: TGTGCCAGCAGAACTTCGGGACCCTCCTACGAGCAGTACTTC.

This clonotype was observed a few times. Written as DNA, the CDR3 is TGCGCCAGCAGCTTGGCCGAATCGGGGACCGGGGAGCTGTTTTTT. As protein: CASSLAESGTGELFF. V and J are TRBV5-1 and TRBJ2-2; possibly TRBD2 for D (5 bases). The CDR3 is 15 residues long. CDR1 is SGHRS, CDR2 YFSETQ, per germline. Trimming cost V 0 bases and J 5 bases, with 11 bases left between them.

The chain recombines TRBV7-2 with TRBJ1-5; unclear D gene. Germline CDR1 is SGHTA and CDR2 is FQGNSA. The CDR3 has 15 amino acids. The V gene lost 5 bases and the J gene lost 4 bases, with 15 bases spanning the gap. CDR3 DNA sequence: TGTGCCAGCAGCACCTCCCACAGCCAGAATCAGCCCCAGCATTTT. Residues: CASSTSHSQNQPQHF.

This chain's CDR3 is CASSALRAGGYTF. The CDR3 nucleotides are TGTGCCAGCAGCGCCCTCCGGGCAGGTGGCTACACCTTC. This sequence joins TRBV11-1 and TRBJ1-2, with D hard to call. Looked up from germline, CDR1 is SGHAT and CDR2 is FQDESV (reference sequence). The V and J ends lost 5 bases and 7 bases respectively, with 14 bases between them. The CDR3 consists of 13 residues.

In this sample, this clonotype is medium-sized (0.01 to 0.1%). The chain links TRBV12-3 or TRBV12-4 to TRBJ2-3; D might be TRBD1 (6 bases). CDR3 size: 15 residues. V lost 5 bases to trimming and J lost 2 bases, with 14 bases between them. As DNA, the CDR3 is TGTGCCAGCAGTCCTAGAAGGGGGTCCACAGATACGCAGTATTTT. Translated, it gives CASSPRRGSTDTQYF.

This chain joins TRBV7-2 and TRBJ2-7; 8 bases are a match to TRBD2. Trimming at V came to 3 bases and at J to 3 bases, leaving 7 bases not matched to a gene. CDR3 length: 15 residues. Germline V gene data show CDR1 as SGHTA and CDR2 as FQGNSA. The CDR3 coding sequence is TGTGCCAGCAGCTTCGATAGGACTAGCTGCTACGAGCAGTACTTC. It codes for CASSFDRTSCYEQYF.

This clonotype was counted between two and nine times. The chain uses TRBV7-2 and TRBJ2-3, with TRBD1 matching 10 bases. From germline, CDR1 is SGHTA and CDR2 FQGNSA. The length of the CDR3 is 15 residues. Unmatched junction bases numbered 3, after V lost 3 bases and J lost 3 bases. The DNA of the CDR3 is TGTGCCAGCAGCTTCACGGGACAGGGGACAGATACGCAGTATTTT. Amino acid sequence: CASSFTGQGTDTQYF.

J is TRBJ1-3 and V is TRBV7-2; 8 nucleotides agree with TRBD1. Trimming removed 5 bases from V and 4 bases from J; junction bases left unmatched: 10. Per germline, CDR1 SGHTA and CDR2 FQGNSA. This CDR3 has 16 amino acids. The CDR3 sequence is CASSPQRQGTGNTIYF. Written as DNA, the CDR3 is TGTGCCAGCAGCCCGCAACGACAGGGGACGGGAAACACCATATATTTT. Drawing the rest from reference TRBV7-2 and TRBJ1-3, the complete variable domain is GAGVSQSPSNKVTEKGKDVELRCDPISGHTALYWYRQSLGQGLEFLIYFQGNSAPDKSGLPSDRFSAERTGGSVSTLTIQRTQQEDSAVYLCASSPQRQGTGNTIYFGEGSWLTVV.

This clonotype was counted only a few times. This sequence joins TRBV5-5 and TRBJ2-4; TRBD2 might be the D (5 bases). The V and J ends lost 0 bases and 0 bases respectively, with 10 bases between them. Germline V CDR1 and CDR2: SGHKS, YYEKEE (reference sequence). The CDR3 runs 16 residues. The CDR3 coding sequence is TGTGCCAGCAGCTTGGGGGCGGGCTTAGCCAAAAACATTCAGTACTTC. Protein product: CASSLGAGLAKNIQYF. Based on the CDR3 plus reference TRBV5-5 and TRBJ2-4, the full variable domain is DAGVTQSPTHLIKTRGQQVTLRCSPISGHKSVSWYQQVLGQGPQFIFQYYEKEERGRGNFPDRFSARQFPNYSSELNVNALLLGDSALYLCASSLGAGLAKNIQYFGAGTRLSVL.

This clonotype was counted a few times. The chain combines TRBV20-1 with TRBJ1-1; the match to TRBD1 covers 7 bases. From germline, CDR1 is DFQATT and CDR2 SNEGSKA (reference sequence). V was pared by 3 bases and J by 1 base, with 5 bases of the junction left unmatched. The CDR3 is 14 residues long. The CDR3 is CSASKGARNTEAFF. Here the CDR3 DNA reads TGCAGTGCTAGCAAGGGGGCACGGAACACTGAAGCTTTCTTT.

This chain joins TRBV18 and TRBJ1-4, with D tentatively TRBD1 (5 bases). Trimming shortened V by 3 bases and J by 4 bases, and 15 bases separated the two germline ends. Germline V gene data show CDR1 as KGHSH and CDR2 as LQKENI. This CDR3 region has 16 residues. CDR3 coding DNA: TGTGCCAGCTCACCGGCGGTAGGGGCGGTTAATGAAAAACTGTTTTTT. It codes for CASSPAVGAVNEKLFF.

This sequence joins TRBV5-1 and TRBJ1-4; weak D call: TRBD1 (5 bases). Germline V CDR1 and CDR2: SGHRS, YFSETQ. The CDR3 covers 14 residues. Trimming removed 2 bases at V and 5 bases at J, with 10 bases between. This CDR3 is CASSFGTVNEKLFF. In nucleotides, the CDR3 is TGCGCCAGCAGCTTCGGGACGGTGAATGAAAAACTGTTTTTT.

The chain recombines TRBV12-3 or TRBV12-4 with TRBJ2-7, with 8 bases lining up with TRBD1. The CDR3 is 15 amino acids. V was clipped by 5 bases and J by 4 bases; unmatched bases: 10. CDR3 sequence (DNA): TGTGCCAGCAGTCCGAGACAGGGGATGGCATACGAGCAGTACTTC. Residues: CASSPRQGMAYEQYF.

This clonotype was seen more than once but under ten times. V gene TRBV7-2 combines with J gene TRBJ2-7; 7 bases map to TRBD1. Unmatched junction bases numbered 4, after V lost 2 bases and J lost 0 bases. This CDR3 is built from 15 residues. The germline gives CDR1 SGHTA, CDR2 FQGNSA. The DNA for the CDR3 is TGTGCCAGCAGCTTATCGGGACAGATCTCCTACGAGCAGTACTTC. Its translation is CASSLSGQISYEQYF.

The chain joins TRBV7-9 to TRBJ1-1; perhaps TRBD1 as D (5 bases). This CDR3 contains 14 residues. CDR1 and CDR2 (germline): SEHNR, FQNEAQ (reference sequence). Trimming left V 5 bases short and J 4 bases short, with 14 bases between. This CDR3 is CASSPFGGRTEAFF. In DNA, the CDR3 is TGTGCCAGCAGCCCGTTTGGGGGACGCACTGAAGCTTTCTTT.